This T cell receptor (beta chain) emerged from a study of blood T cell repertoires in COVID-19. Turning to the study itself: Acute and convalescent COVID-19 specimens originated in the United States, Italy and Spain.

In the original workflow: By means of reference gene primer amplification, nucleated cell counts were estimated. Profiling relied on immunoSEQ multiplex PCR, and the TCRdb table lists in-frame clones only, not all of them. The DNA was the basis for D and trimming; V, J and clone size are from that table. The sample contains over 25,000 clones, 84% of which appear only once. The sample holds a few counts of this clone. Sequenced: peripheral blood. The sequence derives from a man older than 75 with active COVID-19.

The CDR3 DNA reads as TGTGCCAGCAGTTTACTCTCTGGCGAAAAACTGTTTTTT. Residues: CASSLLSGEKLFF. The chain uses TRBV12-3 or TRBV12-4 and TRBJ1-4; the D is unclear. The CDR3 is made up of 13 amino acids. The ends were cut back, 2 bases at V and 8 bases at J, with 9 bases in the middle.